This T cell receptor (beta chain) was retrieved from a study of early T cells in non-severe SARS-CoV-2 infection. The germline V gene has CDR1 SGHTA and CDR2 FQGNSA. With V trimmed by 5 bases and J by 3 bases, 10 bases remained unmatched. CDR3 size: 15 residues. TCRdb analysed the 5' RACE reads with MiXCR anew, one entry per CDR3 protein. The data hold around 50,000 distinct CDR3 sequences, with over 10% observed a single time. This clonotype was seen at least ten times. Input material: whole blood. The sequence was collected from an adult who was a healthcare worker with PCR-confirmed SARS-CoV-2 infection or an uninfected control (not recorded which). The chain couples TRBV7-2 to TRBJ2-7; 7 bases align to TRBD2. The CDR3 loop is CASSLNQGGIYEQYF. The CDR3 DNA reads TGTGCCAGCAGCCTAAACCAGGGAGGGATCTACGAGCAGTACTTC.